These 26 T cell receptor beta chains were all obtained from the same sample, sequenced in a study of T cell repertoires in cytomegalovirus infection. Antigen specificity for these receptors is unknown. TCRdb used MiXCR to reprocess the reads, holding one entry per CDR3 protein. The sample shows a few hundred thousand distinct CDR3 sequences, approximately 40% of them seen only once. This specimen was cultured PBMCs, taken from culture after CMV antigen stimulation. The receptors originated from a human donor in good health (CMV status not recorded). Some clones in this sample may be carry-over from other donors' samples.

The CDR3 DNA is TGTGCCAGCAGTTTGGCGGCGTATGAGCAGTTCTTC. Translated: CASSLAAYEQFF. This rearrangement joins TRBV7-6 to TRBJ2-1, with D uncertain. V lost 6 bases and J lost 8, with 11 bases in between. CDR3 length: 12 residues. Germline V lookup: CDR1 SGHVS, CDR2 FNYEAQ.

This CDR3 reads CASSAGEVWREQYF. The CDR3 region has the DNA TGTGCCAGCAGTGCGGGTGAGGTTTGGCGGGAGCAGTACTTC. This chain connects TRBV12-3 or TRBV12-4 to TRBJ2-7; perhaps TRBD2 as D (5 bases). CDR3 size: 14 residues. V lost 5 bases, J lost 7 bases, and 18 bases lay in between.

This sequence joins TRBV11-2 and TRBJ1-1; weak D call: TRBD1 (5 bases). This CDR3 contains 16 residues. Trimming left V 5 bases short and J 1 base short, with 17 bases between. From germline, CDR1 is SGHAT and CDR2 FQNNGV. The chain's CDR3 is CASSRFGGEKNTEAFF. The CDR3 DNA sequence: TGTGCCAGCAGCCGATTCGGGGGGGAAAAGAACACTGAAGCTTTCTTT.

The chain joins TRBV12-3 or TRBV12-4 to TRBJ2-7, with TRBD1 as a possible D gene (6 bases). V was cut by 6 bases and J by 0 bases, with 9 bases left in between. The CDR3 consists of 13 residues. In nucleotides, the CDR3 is TGTGCCAGCAGGGACAGTGCCTCCTACGAGCAGTACTTC. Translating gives CASRDSASYEQYF.

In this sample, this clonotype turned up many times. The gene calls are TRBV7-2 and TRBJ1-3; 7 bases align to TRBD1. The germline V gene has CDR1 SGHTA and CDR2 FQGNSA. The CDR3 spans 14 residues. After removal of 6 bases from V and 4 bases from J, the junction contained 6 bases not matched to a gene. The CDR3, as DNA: TGTGCCAGCAGTCTGAGACAGGGAGGAAACACCATATATTTT. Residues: CASSLRQGGNTIYF. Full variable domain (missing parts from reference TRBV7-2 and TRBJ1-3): GAGVSQSPSNKVTEKGKDVELRCDPISGHTALYWYRQSLGQGLEFLIYFQGNSAPDKSGLPSDRFSAERTGGSVSTLTIQRTQQEDSAVYLCASSLRQGGNTIYFGEGSWLTVV.

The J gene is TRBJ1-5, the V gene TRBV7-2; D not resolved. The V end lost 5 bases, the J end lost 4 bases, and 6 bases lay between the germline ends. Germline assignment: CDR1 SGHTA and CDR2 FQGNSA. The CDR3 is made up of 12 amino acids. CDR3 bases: TGTGCCAGCAGCAGAATTAATCAGCCCCAGCATTTT. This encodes CASSRINQPQHF.

The CDR3 nucleotides read TGTGCCAGCAGCCCTTCCACAGTGAACGGGGCGCGAAGATCCTACAATGAGCAGTTCTTC. Its translation is CASSPSTVNGARRSYNEQFF. The rearrangement uses TRBV7-9 and TRBJ2-1; the D gene could be TRBD1 or TRBD2 (5 bases each). Trimming took 5 bases from V and 1 from J, leaving 27 bases between them. In germline, CDR1 is SEHNR, CDR2 FQNEAQ (reference sequence). The CDR3 has 20 amino acids.

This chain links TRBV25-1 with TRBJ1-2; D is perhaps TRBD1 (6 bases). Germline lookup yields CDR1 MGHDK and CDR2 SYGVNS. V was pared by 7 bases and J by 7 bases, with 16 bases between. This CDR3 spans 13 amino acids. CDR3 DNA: TGTGCCAGCAAGGGTCAGGGGACGGGTGGCTACACCTTC. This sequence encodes CASKGQGTGGYTF.

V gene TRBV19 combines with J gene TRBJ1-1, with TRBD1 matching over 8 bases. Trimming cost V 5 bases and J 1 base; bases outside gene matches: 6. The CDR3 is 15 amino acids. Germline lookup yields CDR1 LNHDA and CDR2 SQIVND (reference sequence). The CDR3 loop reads CASSLWTGTNTEAFF. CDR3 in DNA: TGTGCCAGTAGTCTATGGACAGGGACGAACACTGAAGCTTTCTTT.

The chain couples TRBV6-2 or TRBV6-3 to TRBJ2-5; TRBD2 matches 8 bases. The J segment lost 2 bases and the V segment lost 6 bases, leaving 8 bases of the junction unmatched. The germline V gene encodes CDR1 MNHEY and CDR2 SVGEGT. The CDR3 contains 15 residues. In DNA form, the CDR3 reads TGTGCCAGCAGAACTAGCGGCCCTGGGCAAGAGACCCAGTACTTC. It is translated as CASRTSGPGQETQYF.

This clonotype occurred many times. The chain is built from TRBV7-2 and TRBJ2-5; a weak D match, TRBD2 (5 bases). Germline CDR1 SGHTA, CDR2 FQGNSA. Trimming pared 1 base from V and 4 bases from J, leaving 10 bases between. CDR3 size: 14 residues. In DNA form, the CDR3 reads TGTGCCAGCAGCTTAGGGTACGGGGTAGAGACCCAGTACTTC. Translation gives CASSLGYGVETQYF.

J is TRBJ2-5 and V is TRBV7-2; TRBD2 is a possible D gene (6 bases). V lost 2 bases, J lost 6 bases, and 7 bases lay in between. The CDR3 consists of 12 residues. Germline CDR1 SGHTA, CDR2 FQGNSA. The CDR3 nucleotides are TGTGCCAGCAGCTTAACTAGCAAGACCCAGTACTTC. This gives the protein CASSLTSKTQYF.

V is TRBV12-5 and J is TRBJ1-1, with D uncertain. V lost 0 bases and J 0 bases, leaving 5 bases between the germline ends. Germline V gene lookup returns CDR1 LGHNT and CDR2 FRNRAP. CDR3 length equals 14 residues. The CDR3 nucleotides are TGTGCTAGTGGTTTGGTACCATTGAACACTGAAGCTTTCTTT. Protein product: CASGLVPLNTEAFF.

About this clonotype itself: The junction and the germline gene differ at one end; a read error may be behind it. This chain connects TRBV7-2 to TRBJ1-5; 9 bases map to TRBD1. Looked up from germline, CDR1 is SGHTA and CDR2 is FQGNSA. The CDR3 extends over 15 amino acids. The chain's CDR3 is CASRARQGEDHPQHF. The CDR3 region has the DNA TGTGCCAGCAGAGCTCGACAGGGGGAAGATCATCCCCAGCATTTT.

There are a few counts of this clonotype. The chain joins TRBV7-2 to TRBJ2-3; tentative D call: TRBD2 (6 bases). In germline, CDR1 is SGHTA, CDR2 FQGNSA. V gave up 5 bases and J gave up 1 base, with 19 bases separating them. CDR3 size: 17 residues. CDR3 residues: CASSERPGRWGTDTQYF. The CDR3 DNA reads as TGTGCCAGCAGCGAGAGACCGGGGAGGTGGGGCACAGATACGCAGTATTTT.

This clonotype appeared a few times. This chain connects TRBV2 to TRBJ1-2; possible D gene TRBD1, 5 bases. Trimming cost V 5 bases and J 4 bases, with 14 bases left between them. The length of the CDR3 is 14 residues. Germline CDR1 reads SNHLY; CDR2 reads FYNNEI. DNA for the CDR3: TGTGCCAGCAGTCCCTTCGGGGGTAGCTATGGCTACACCTTC. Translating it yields CASSPFGGSYGYTF. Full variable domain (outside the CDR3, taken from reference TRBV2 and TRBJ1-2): EPEVTQTPSHQVTQMGQEVILRCVPISNHLYFYWYRQILGQKVEFLVSFYNNEISEKSEIFDDQFSVERPDGSNFTLKIRSTKLEDSAMYFCASSPFGGSYGYTFGSGTRLTVV.

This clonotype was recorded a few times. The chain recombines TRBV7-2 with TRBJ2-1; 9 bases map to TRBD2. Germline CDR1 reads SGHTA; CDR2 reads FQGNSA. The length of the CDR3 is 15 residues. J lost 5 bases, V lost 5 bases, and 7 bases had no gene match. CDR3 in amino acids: CASSRGRAKDNEQFF. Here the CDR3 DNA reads TGTGCCAGCAGCCGCGGGAGGGCCAAGGACAATGAGCAGTTCTTC.

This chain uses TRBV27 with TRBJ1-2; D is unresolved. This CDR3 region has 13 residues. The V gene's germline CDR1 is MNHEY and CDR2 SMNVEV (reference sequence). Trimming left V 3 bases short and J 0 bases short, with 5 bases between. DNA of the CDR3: TGTGCCAGCAGTTTTTACCCTAACTATGGCTACACCTTC. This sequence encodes CASSFYPNYGYTF.

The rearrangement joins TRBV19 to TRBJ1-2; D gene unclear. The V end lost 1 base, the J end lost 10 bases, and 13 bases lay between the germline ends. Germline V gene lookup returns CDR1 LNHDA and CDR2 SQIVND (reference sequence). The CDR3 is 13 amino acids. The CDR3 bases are TGTGCCAGTAGTATAGTGCCGGCAGAGATCTACACCTTC. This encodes CASSIVPAEIYTF.

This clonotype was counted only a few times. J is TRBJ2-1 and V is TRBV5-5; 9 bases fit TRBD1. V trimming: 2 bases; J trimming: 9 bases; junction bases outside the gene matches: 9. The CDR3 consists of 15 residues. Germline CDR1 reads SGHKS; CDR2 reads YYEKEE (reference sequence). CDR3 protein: CASSFPGQGILEQFF. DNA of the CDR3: TGTGCCAGCAGCTTCCCGGGACAGGGTATTCTTGAGCAGTTCTTC.

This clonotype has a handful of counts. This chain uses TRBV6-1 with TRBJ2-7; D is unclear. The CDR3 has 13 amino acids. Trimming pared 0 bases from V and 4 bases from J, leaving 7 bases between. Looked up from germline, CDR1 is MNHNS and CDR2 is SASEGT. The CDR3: CASSEAVHYEQYF. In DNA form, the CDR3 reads TGTGCCAGCAGTGAAGCGGTGCATTACGAGCAGTACTTC.

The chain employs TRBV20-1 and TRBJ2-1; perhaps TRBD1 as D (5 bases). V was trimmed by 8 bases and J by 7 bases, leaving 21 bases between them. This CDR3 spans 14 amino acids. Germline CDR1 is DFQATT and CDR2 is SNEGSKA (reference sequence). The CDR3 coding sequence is TGCAGTCATGGTGATTTGGGGCGCTTGAATGAGCAGTTCTTC. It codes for CSHGDLGRLNEQFF.

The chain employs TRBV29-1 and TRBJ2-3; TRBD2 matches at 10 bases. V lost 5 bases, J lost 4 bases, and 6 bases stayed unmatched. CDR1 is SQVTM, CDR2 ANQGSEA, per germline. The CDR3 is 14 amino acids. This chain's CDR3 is CSVPPSGSSDTQYF. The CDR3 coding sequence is TGCAGCGTTCCCCCTAGCGGGAGCTCAGATACGCAGTATTTT.

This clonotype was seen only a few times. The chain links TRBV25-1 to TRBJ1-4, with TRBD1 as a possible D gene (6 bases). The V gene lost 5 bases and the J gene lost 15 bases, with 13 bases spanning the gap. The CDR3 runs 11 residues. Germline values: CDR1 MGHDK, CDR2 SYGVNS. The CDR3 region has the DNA TGTGCCAGCAGTCTAGAGGGGGTGGTGTTTTTT. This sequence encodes CASSLEGVVFF.

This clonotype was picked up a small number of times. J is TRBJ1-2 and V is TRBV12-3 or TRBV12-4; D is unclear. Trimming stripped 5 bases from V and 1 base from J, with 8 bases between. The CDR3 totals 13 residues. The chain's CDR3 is CASSPRNNYGYTF. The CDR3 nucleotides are TGTGCCAGCAGTCCCCGGAATAACTATGGCTACACCTTC.

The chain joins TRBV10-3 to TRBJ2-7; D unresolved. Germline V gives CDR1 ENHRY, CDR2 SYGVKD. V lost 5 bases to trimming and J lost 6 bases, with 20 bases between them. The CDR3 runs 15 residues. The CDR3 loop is CAISPRSINVGEQYF. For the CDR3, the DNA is TGTGCCATCAGTCCTAGGTCCATAAATGTGGGCGAGCAGTACTTC.